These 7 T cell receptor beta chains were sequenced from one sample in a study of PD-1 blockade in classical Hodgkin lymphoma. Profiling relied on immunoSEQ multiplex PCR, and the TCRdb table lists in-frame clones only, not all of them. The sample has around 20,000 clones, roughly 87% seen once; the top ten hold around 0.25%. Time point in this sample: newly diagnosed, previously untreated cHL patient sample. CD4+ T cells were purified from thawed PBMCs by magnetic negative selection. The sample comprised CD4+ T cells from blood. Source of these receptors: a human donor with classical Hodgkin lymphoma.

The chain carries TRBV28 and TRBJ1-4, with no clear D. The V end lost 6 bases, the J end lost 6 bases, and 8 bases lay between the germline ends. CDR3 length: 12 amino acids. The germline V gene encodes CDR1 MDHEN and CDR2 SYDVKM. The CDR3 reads CASRVPDEKLFF. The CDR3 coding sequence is TGTGCCAGCAGAGTCCCAGATGAAAAACTGTTTTTT.

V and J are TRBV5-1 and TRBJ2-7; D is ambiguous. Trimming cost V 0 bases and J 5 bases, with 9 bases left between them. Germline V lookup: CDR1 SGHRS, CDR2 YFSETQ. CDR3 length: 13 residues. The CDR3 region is CASSLAPVNEQYF. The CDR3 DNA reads TGCGCCAGCAGCTTGGCCCCGGTAAACGAGCAGTACTTC.

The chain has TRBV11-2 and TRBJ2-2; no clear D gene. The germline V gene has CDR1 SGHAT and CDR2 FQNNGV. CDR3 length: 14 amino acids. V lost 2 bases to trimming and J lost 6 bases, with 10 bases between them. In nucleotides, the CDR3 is TGTGCCAGCAGCTTACTCTGGGTTCCCGGGGAGCTGTTTTTT. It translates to CASSLLWVPGELFF.

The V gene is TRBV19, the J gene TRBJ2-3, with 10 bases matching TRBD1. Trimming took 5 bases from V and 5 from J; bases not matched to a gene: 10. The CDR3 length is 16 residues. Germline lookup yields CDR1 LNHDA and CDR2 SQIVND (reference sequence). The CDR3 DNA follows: TGTGCCAGTAGTCCTCCGACAGGGGGCTGGATAGATACGCAGTATTTT. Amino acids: CASSPPTGGWIDTQYF.

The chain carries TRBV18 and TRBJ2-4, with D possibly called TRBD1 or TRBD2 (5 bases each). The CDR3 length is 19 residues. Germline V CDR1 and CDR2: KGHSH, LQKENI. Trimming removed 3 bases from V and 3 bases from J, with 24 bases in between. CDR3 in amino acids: CASSPNPGTVQGSKNIQYF. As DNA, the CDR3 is TGTGCCAGCTCACCCAACCCGGGGACGGTGCAAGGGAGCAAAAACATTCAGTACTTC.

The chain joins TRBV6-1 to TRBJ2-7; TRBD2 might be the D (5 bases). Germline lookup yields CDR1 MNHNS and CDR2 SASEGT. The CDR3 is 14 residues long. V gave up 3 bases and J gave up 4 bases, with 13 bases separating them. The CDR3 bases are TGTGCCAGCAGTGACTGGGGAGAGTTATACGAGCAGTACTTC. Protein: CASSDWGELYEQYF.

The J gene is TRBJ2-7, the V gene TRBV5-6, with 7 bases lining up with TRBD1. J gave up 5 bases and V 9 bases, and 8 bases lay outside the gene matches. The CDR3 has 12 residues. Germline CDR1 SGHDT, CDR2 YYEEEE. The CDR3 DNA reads TGTGCCACCTATCGACAGGGCCACGAGCAGTACTTC. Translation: CATYRQGHEQYF.